The 16 T cell receptor beta chains below were found in one sample sequenced in a study of cytomegalovirus exposure and HLA in healthy donors. PCR used 60 Vbeta primers and 13 Jbeta primers. This table comes from immunoSEQ multiplex PCR, and its TCRdb copy is limited to in-frame clones, with some not included. The repertoire holds 110,000 to 150,000 clones, with around 72% as singletons. Sequenced sample: PBMCs. These receptor sequences come from a middle-aged man in good health and CMV-seronegative.

This chain uses TRBV7-9 with TRBJ2-2; a possible D gene is TRBD2 (5 bases). V was cut by 0 bases and J by 6 bases, with 8 bases left in between. The germline CDR1 and CDR2 sequences are SEHNR and FQNEAQ (reference sequence). The CDR3 is made up of 14 amino acids. CDR3 in DNA: TGTGCCAGCAGCTTAGCGTCCGGGGCCGGGGAGCTGTTTTTT. This encodes CASSLASGAGELFF.

The chain couples TRBV15 to TRBJ1-6; 7 bases line up with TRBD1. The CDR3 covers 17 residues. CDR1 is LNHNV, CDR2 YYDKDF, per germline (reference sequence). Trimming removed 2 bases from V and 9 bases from J; junction bases left unmatched: 13. The CDR3 DNA reads as TGTGCCACCAGCAGAATGTGGAGGGACAGAGGAAGTTCACCCCTCCACTTT. Translating it yields CATSRMWRDRGSSPLHF.

This clone has only one observation. The chain has TRBV6-5 and TRBJ1-1; maybe TRBD1 (5 bases). This CDR3 is built from 15 residues. V was cut by 8 bases and J by 0 bases, with 16 bases left in between. The germline gives CDR1 MNHEY, CDR2 SVGAGI. The CDR3: CASWEAGPMNTEAFF. The DNA for the CDR3 is TGTGCCAGCTGGGAGGCAGGGCCTATGAACACTGAAGCTTTCTTT.

This chain connects TRBV7-2 to TRBJ2-7, with a tentative D call TRBD2 (6 bases). V gave up 1 base and J gave up 2 bases, with 12 bases separating them. Germline V gene data show CDR1 as SGHTA and CDR2 as FQGNSA. This CDR3 region has 15 residues. The CDR3: CASSLVASATYEQYF. The CDR3 DNA follows: TGTGCCAGCAGCTTAGTTGCTAGCGCGACCTACGAGCAGTACTTC.

Regarding this clone: At one end, the junction sequence differs from germline, possibly due to a read error. The chain combines TRBV30 with TRBJ1-2; a weak D match, TRBD1 (6 bases). The CDR3 runs 14 residues. CDR1 is GTSNPN, CDR2 SVGIG, per germline (reference sequence). CDR3 in DNA: TGTGCCTGGAGTGTATCAGGGGAGGGTTTTGGCTACCCCTTC. Translation: CAWSVSGEGFGYPF.

This clone was seen more than once but under ten times. This CDR3 is CAIRGTGEHEQYF. DNA of the CDR3: TGTGCCATCAGGGGGACAGGGGAACACGAGCAGTACTTC. The genes are TRBV10-3 and TRBJ2-7; 10 bases align to TRBD1. The germline V gene has CDR1 ENHRY and CDR2 SYGVKD. Trimming at V came to 6 bases and at J to 5 bases, leaving 4 bases not matched to a gene. The CDR3 extends over 13 amino acids.

The CDR3 coding sequence is TGCGCCAGCAGCCCGGATACTAGGGCCGGGGAGCTGTTTTTT. Translation gives CASSPDTRAGELFF. The chain is built from TRBV4-3 and TRBJ2-2; D is possibly TRBD2 (5 bases). The germline V gene has CDR1 LGHNA and CDR2 YSLEER. With 4 bases removed from V and 6 bases from J, the gap between germline ends came to 12 bases. The CDR3 is 14 residues long.

The V call is TRBV4-2, the J call TRBJ2-7; 8 bases agree with TRBD1. The germline V gene has CDR1 LGHNA and CDR2 YNFKEQ. The CDR3 totals 18 residues. After removal of 0 bases from V and 4 bases from J, the junction contained 14 bases not matched to a gene. CDR3: CASSQDLSSGTGPYEQYF. Here the CDR3 DNA reads TGTGCCAGCAGCCAAGATCTATCCTCCGGGACAGGCCCTTACGAGCAGTACTTC.

This clone was detected only once. The J gene is TRBJ2-3, the V gene TRBV7-2; D may be TRBD1 (5 bases). The CDR3 is 15 residues long. CDR1 and CDR2 (germline): SGHTA, FQGNSA. Trimming took off 6 bases at V and 6 bases at J, with 19 bases between the two ends. The CDR3 reads CASSYRGMMGDTQYF. The CDR3, as DNA: TGTGCCAGCAGTTATAGGGGAATGATGGGGGATACGCAGTATTTT.

The chain is built from TRBV2 and TRBJ2-2; the match to TRBD2 covers 10 bases. CDR1 is SNHLY, CDR2 FYNNEI, per germline. The CDR3 loop spans 15 amino acids. V lost 11 bases to trimming and J lost 7 bases; unmatched junction nucleotides: 13. This chain's CDR3 is CASKGLAGAGGELFF. CDR3 in DNA: TGTGCCTCGAAGGGCCTAGCGGGAGCCGGCGGGGAGCTGTTTTTT.

This chain joins TRBV7-2 and TRBJ1-2; D not resolved. V lost 1 base to trimming and J lost 3 bases, with 9 bases between them. The CDR3 is 14 residues long. Germline V gene sequence: CDR1 SGHTA, CDR2 FQGNSA. The CDR3 coding sequence is TGTGCCAGCAGCTTAGATATAGCGGACTATGGCTACACCTTC. This codes for CASSLDIADYGYTF.

The chain is built from TRBV13 and TRBJ1-2; maybe TRBD1 (6 bases). Germline V gives CDR1 PRHDT, CDR2 FYEKMQ (reference sequence). V lost 5 bases to trimming and J lost 8 bases, with 21 bases between them. The CDR3 covers 15 residues. The CDR3 here is CASSARRGSLLGYTF. In nucleotides, the CDR3 is TGTGCCAGCAGCGCCCGAAGGGGGAGTTTGTTGGGCTACACCTTC.

This clone appeared a single time. The chain couples TRBV4-2 to TRBJ1-5, with D perhaps TRBD1 (6 bases). CDR3 length: 15 amino acids. CDR1 is LGHNA and CDR2 is YNFKEQ in the germline V gene. The V and J ends lost 2 bases and 7 bases respectively, with 15 bases between them. The CDR3 region has the DNA TGTGCCAGCAGCCAATCGAACAGGGACGGACAGCCCCAGCATTTT. Its translation: CASSQSNRDGQPQHF.

Only a few counts were recorded for this clone. V usage is TRBV30 and J usage is TRBJ2-7, with TRBD1 identical over 10 bases. Germline V CDR1 and CDR2: GTSNPN, SVGIG (reference sequence). Trimming took 5 bases from V and 2 from J; bases not matched to a gene: 6. The CDR3 loop spans 14 amino acids. The CDR3 sequence is CAWAPGQGPYEQYF. The DNA of the CDR3 is TGTGCCTGGGCCCCGGGACAGGGGCCCTACGAGCAGTACTTC.

This chain uses TRBV28 with TRBJ1-2, with D uncertain. Trimming shortened V by 6 bases and J by 6 bases, and 14 bases separated the two germline ends. The CDR3 covers 13 residues. The germline gives CDR1 MDHEN, CDR2 SYDVKM. As DNA, the CDR3 is TGTGCCAGCAGGACCATCGGGAGGAATGGCTACACCTTC. Translated, it gives CASRTIGRNGYTF.

Points on this clone: This sample also contains other DNA sequences that code for the same CDR3. The J gene is TRBJ1-3, the V gene TRBV5-1, with TRBD1 matching over 8 bases. The CDR3 loop spans 13 amino acids. V lost 5 bases and J lost 4; bases outside the gene matches: 2. Germline V CDR1 and CDR2: SGHRS, YFSETQ. CDR3 sequence (DNA): TGCGCCAGCAGGACAGGGGAAGGAAACACCATATATTTT. Translation: CASRTGEGNTIYF.